In its sample, the clone carrying this T cell receptor beta chain was seen a few times. Its cognate antigen is unknown. The cDNA came from 5'RACE with 10-nucleotide random UMIs. TCRdb ran MiXCR on the 5' RACE reads and lists one entry per CDR3 protein. The sample lists 45,000 to 50,000 distinct CDR3 sequences, roughly 4.1% occurring once. The data originate from a study of neurological immune-mediated disorders. Study-level information: About 90% of the roughly 34 multiple sclerosis patients had relapsing-remitting disease; 3 had secondary progressive. Study results and caveats: There were no CDR3 amino acid sequences shared by expanded clones across subjects, a result suggesting private repertoires in all groups.

The germline V gene encodes CDR1 SGHVS and CDR2 FQNEAQ. After removal of 3 bases from V and 5 bases from J, the junction contained 6 bases not matched to a gene. The CDR3 spans 14 residues. The TCR was taken from a woman between 55 and 75 years old with multiple sclerosis. Material: PBMCs. This chain joins TRBV7-8 and TRBJ1-1, with 7 bases identical to TRBD1. In DNA form, the CDR3 reads TGTGCCAGCAGCTTTACAGGGGTGATTACTGAAGCTTTCTTT. This encodes CASSFTGVITEAFF.